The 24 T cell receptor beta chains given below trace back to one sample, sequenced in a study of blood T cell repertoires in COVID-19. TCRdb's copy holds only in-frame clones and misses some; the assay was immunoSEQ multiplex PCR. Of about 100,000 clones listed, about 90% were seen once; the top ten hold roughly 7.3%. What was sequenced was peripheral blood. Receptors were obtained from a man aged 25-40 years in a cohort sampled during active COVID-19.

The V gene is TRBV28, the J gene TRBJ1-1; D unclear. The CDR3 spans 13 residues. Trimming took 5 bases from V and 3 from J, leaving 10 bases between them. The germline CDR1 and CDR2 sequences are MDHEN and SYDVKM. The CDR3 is CASSLRGYTEAFF. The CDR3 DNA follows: TGTGCCAGCAGTCTCCGAGGGTACACTGAAGCTTTCTTT.

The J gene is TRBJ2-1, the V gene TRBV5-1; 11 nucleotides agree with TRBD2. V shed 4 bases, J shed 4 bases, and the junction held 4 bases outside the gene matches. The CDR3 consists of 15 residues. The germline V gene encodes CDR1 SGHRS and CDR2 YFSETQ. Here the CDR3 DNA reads TGCGCCAGCAGCCCTAGCGGGGGGCAGTACAATGAGCAGTTCTTC. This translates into CASSPSGGQYNEQFF.

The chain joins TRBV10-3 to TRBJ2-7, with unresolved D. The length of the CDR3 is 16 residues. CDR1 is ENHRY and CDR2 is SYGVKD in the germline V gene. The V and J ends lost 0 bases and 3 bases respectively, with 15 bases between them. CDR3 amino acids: CAISESQSPIVYEQYF. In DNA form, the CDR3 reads TGTGCCATCAGTGAGTCTCAATCCCCCATTGTCTACGAGCAGTACTTC.

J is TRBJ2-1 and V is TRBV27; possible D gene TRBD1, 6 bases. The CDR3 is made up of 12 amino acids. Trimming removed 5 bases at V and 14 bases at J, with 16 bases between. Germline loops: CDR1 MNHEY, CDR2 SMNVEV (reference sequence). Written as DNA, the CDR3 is TGTGCCAGCAGTCCTTCAGGGGATCCAAAGTTCTTC. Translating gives CASSPSGDPKFF.

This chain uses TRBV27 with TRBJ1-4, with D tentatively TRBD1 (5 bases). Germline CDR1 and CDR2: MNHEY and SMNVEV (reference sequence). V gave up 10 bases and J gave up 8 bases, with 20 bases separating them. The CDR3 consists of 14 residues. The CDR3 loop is CATATAPVREKLFF. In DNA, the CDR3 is TGTGCCACCGCGACAGCGCCGGTCCGGGAAAAACTGTTTTTT.

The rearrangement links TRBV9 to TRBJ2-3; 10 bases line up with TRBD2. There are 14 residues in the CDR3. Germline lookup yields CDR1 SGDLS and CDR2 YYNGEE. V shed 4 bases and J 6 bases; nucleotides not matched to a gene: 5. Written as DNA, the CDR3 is TGTGCCAGCAGCCAACTAGCGGGGCTGGATACGCAGTATTTT. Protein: CASSQLAGLDTQYF. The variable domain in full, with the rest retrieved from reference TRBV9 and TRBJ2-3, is DSGVTQTPKHLITATGQRVTLRCSPRSGDLSVYWYQQSLDQGLQFLIQYYNGEERAKGNILERFSAQQFPDLHSELNLSSLELGDSALYFCASSQLAGLDTQYFGPGTRLTVL.

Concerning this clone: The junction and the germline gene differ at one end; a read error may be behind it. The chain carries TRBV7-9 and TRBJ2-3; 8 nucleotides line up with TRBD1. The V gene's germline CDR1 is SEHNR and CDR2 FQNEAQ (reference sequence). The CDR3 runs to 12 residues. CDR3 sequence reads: CASSLDSGTGRF. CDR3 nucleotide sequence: TGTGCCAGCAGCTTGGACTCCGGGACAGGACGTTTT.

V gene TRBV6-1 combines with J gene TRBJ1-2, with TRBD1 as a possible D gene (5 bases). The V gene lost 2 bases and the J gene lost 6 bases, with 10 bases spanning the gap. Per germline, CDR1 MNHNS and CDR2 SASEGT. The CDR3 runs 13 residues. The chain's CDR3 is CASSEQGMDGYTF. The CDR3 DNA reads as TGTGCCAGCAGTGAACAGGGAATGGATGGCTACACCTTC.

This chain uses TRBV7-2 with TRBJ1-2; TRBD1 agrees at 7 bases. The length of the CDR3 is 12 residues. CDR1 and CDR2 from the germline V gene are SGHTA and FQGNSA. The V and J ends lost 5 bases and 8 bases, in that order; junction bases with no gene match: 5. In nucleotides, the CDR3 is TGTGCCAGCAGCAAAGGGACAGTCGGCTACACCTTC. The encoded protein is CASSKGTVGYTF.

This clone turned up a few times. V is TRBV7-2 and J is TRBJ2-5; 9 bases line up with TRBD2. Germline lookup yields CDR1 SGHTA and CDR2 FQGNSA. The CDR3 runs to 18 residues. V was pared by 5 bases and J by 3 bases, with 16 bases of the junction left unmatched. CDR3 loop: CASSIQKRGATAEETQYF. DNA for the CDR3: TGTGCCAGCAGCATCCAAAAGCGGGGGGCCACTGCGGAAGAGACCCAGTACTTC.

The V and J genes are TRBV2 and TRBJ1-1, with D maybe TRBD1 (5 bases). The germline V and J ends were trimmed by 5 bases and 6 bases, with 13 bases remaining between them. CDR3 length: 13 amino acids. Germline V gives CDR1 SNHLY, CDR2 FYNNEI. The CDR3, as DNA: TGTGCCAGCAGTTCCGACACAGGCCCTGAAGCTTTCTTT. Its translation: CASSSDTGPEAFF.

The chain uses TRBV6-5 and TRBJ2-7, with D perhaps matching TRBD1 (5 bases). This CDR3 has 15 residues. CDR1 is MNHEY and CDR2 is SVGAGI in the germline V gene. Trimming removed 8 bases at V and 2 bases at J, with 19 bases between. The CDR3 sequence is CASQPNQGLPYEQYF. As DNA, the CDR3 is TGTGCCAGCCAGCCCAACCAGGGTCTACCCTACGAGCAGTACTTC.

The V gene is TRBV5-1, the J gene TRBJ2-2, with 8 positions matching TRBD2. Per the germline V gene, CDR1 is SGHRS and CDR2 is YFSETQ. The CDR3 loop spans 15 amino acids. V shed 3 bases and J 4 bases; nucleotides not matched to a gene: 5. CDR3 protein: CASSSGGAGTGELFF. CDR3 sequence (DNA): TGCGCCAGCAGCTCCGGGGGGGCGGGCACCGGGGAGCTGTTTTTT.

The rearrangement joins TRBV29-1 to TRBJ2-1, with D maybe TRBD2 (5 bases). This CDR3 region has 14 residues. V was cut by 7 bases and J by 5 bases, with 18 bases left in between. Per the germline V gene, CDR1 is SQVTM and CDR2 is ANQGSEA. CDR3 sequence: CSALQLLANNEQFF. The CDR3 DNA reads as TGCAGCGCCCTACAACTTTTAGCGAACAATGAGCAGTTCTTC.

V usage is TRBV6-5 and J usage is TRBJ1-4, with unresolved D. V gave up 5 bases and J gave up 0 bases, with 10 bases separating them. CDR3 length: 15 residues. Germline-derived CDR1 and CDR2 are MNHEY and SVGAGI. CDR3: CASSPGPATNEKLFF. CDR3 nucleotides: TGTGCCAGCAGTCCAGGTCCTGCAACTAATGAAAAACTGTTTTTT.

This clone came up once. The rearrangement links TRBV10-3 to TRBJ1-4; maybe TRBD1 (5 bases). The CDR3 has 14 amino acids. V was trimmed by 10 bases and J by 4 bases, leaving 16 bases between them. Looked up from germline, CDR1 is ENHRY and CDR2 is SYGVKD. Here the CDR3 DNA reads TGTGCCAGTTCAGACGGACAAAATAATGAAAAACTGTTTTTT. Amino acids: CASSDGQNNEKLFF.

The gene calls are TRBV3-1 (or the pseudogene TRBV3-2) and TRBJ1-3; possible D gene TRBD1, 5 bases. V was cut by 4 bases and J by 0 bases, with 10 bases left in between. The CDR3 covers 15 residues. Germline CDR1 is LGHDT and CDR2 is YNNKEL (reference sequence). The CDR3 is CASSPGGSSGNTIYF. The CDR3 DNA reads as TGTGCCAGCAGCCCCGGGGGGAGCTCTGGAAACACCATATATTTT.

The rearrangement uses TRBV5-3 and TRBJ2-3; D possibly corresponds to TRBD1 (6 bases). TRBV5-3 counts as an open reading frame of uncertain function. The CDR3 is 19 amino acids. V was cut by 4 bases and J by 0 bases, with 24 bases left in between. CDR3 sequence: CARSLEKLRTVHSTDTQYF. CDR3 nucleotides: TGTGCCAGAAGCCTAGAAAAACTAAGGACAGTTCACAGCACAGATACGCAGTATTTT.

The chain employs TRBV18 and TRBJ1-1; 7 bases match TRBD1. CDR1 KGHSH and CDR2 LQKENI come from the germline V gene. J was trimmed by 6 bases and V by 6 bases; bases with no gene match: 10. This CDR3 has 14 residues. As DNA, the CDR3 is TGTGCCAGCTCGCGAGACAGGGACGTTGCTGAAGCTTTCTTT. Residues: CASSRDRDVAEAFF.

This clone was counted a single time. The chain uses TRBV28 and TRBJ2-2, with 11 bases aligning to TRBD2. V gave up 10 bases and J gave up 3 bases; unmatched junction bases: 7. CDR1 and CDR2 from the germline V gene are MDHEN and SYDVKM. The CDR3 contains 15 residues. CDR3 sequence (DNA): TGTGCCATCTGTAGCGGGGGGGCCGACACCGGGGAGCTGTTTTTT. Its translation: CAICSGGADTGELFF.

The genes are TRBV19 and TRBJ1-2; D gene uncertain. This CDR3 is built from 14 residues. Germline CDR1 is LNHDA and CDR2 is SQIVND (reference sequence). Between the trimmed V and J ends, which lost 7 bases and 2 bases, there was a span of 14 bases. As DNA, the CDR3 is TGTGCCAGTACGCGGGCAGACCTAAACTATGGCTACACCTTC. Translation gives CASTRADLNYGYTF.

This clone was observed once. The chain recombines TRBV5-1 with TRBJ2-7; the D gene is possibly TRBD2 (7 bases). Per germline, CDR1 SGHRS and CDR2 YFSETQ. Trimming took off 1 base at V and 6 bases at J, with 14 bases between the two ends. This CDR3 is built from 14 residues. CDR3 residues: CASSLRGALGEQYF. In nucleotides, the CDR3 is TGCGCCAGCAGCTTGCGGGGGGCCCTCGGCGAGCAGTACTTC.

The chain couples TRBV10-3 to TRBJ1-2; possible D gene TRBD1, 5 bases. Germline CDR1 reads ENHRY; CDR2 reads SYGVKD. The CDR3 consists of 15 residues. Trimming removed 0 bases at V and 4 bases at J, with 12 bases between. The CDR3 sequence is CAISESSGEGYGYTF. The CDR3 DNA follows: TGTGCCATCAGTGAGTCGTCGGGGGAGGGCTATGGCTACACCTTC.

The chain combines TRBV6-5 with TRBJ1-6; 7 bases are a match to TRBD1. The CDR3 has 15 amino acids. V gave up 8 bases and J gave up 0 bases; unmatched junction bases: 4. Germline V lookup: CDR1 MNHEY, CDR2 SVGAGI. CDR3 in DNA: TGTGCCAGCGGGACAGTGAGCTCCTATAATTCACCCCTCCACTTT. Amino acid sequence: CASGTVSSYNSPLHF.